Sequencing of this TCR beta chain was carried out in a study of blood T cell repertoires in COVID-19. The assay was immunoSEQ multiplex PCR, and TCRdb's table has in-frame clones only and misses some. This table has around 36,000 clones, 85% to 90% appearing once. Germline V gene data show CDR1 as SGHTA and CDR2 as FQGNSA. The CDR3 is 16 residues long. V shed 0 bases and J shed 6 bases, with 16 bases lying between them. The V and J genes are TRBV7-2 and TRBJ2-3; weak D call: TRBD2 (6 bases). The receptor's source is a man in his 60s with acute or convalescent COVID-19. The source material was peripheral blood. CDR3: CASSLALGRGPDTQYF. For the CDR3, the DNA is TGTGCCAGCAGCTTAGCGCTCGGGCGGGGCCCGGATACGCAGTATTTT.